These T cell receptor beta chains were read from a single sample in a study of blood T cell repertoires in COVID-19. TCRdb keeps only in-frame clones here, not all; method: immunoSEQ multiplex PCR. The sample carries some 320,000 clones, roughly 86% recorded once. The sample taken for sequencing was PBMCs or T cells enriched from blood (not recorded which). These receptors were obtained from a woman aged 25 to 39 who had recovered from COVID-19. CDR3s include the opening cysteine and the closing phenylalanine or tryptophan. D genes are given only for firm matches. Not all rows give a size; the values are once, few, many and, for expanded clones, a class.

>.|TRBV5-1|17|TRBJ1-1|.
CASSFFWTGTKNTEAFF
TGCGCCAGCAGCTTTTTTTGGACCGGGACAAAGAACACTGAAGCTTTCTTT
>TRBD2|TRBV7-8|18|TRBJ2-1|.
CASSLVGQAGAPYGEQFF
TGTGCCAGCAGCTTAGTGGGACAAGCGGGGGCCCCTTATGGTGAGCAGTTCTTC
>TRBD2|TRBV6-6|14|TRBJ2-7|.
CASTRGGSSYEQYF
TGTGCCAGCACCCGGGGGGGAAGCTCCTACGAGCAGTACTTC
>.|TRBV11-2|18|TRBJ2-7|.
CASSLEAAVFGVSDEQYF
TGTGCCAGCAGCTTAGAAGCAGCAGTCTTCGGTGTCAGCGACGAGCAGTACTTC
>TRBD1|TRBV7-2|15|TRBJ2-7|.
CASSAGTGVAYEQYF
TGTGCCAGCAGCGCCGGGACAGGAGTAGCGTACGAGCAGTACTTC
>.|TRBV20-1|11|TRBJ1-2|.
CSASPLYGYTF
TGCAGTGCTAGCCCCTTATATGGCTACACCTTC
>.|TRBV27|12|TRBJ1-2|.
CASGYRRAGYTF
TGTGCCAGCGGGTACAGGCGAGCTGGCTACACCTTC
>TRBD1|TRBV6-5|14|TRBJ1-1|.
CASETGGADTEAFF
TGTGCCAGTGAGACAGGGGGCGCCGACACTGAAGCTTTCTTT
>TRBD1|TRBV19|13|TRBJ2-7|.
CASVGQGSYEQYF
TGTGCCAGTGTCGGACAGGGAAGCTACGAGCAGTACTTC
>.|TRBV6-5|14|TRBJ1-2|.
CASSYTQGLGIYTF
TGTGCCAGCAGTTACACGCAGGGCTTGGGGATCTACACCTTC
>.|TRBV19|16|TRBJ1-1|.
CASSILTGYEGTEAFF
TGTGCCAGTAGTATATTAACAGGGTACGAGGGCACTGAAGCTTTCTTT
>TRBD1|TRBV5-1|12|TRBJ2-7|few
CASSLQGAEQYF
TGCGCCAGCAGCTTGCAGGGGGCCGAGCAGTACTTC
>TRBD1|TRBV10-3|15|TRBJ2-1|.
CAISNDRGAYNEQFF
TGTGCCATCAGTAACGACAGGGGCGCCTACAATGAGCAGTTCTTC
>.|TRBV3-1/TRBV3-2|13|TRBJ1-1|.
CASSRRGANEAFF
TGTGCCAGCAGCCGCAGGGGCGCCAATGAAGCTTTCTTT
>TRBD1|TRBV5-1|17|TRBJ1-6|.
CASSLWDRPRGDSPLHF
TGCGCCAGCAGCTTGTGGGACAGGCCCAGGGGGGATTCACCCCTCCACTTT
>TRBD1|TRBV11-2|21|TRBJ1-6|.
CASSFSRPGQGPKIYNSPLHF
TGTGCCAGCAGTTTTTCCCGCCCGGGACAGGGGCCCAAGATCTATAATTCACCCCTCCACTTT
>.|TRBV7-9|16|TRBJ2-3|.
CASSQTSTSITDTQYF
TGTGCCAGCAGCCAGACTAGTACTTCGATCACAGATACGCAGTATTTT
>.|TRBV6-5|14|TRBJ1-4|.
CASSYSPGTEKLFF
TGTGCCAGCAGTTACTCACCGGGTACTGAAAAACTGTTTTTT
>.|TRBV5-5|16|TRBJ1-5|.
CASSLLGGDSNQPQHF
TGTGCCAGCAGCTTGCTCGGAGGGGATAGCAATCAGCCCCAGCATTTT
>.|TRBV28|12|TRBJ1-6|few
CASSQILGPLHF
TGTGCCAGCAGCCAAATCCTAGGCCCTCTCCACTTT
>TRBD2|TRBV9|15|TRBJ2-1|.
CASSTGLAVVDEQFF
TGTGCCAGCAGCACAGGACTAGCGGTCGTAGATGAGCAGTTCTTC
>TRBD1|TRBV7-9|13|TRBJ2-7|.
CASLGQGSYEQYF
TGTGCCAGCTTGGGACAGGGGTCCTACGAGCAGTACTTC
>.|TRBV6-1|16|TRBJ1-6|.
CASSEGHSRYNSPLHF
TGTGCCAGCAGTGAGGGCCACTCCCGCTATAATTCACCCCTCCACTTT
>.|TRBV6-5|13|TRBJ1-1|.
CAGGESLNTEAFF
TGTGCCGGAGGGGAGTCCTTGAACACTGAAGCTTTCTTT
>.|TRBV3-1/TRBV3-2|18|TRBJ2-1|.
CASSQELWVMRGGREQFF
TGTGCCAGCAGCCAAGAATTATGGGTCATGAGGGGGGGCCGTGAGCAGTTCTTC
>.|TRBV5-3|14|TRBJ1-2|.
CARSLTAPNYGYTF
TGTGCCAGAAGCTTGACAGCTCCTAACTATGGCTACACCTTC
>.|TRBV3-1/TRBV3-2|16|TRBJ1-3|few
CASSQGVVSSGNTIYF
TGTGCCAGCAGCCAAGGCGTCGTCTCCTCTGGAAACACCATATATTTT
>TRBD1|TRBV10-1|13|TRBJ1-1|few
CASSSGGLTEAFF
TGCGCCAGCAGTTCAGGGGGCCTCACTGAAGCTTTCTTT
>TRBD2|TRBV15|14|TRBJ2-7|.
CATSEGLSPNEQYF
TGTGCCACCAGCGAGGGACTATCCCCCAACGAGCAGTACTTC
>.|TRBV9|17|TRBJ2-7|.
CASSVGVSLGHTYEQYF
TGTGCCAGCAGCGTAGGTGTCAGTCTGGGGCATACCTACGAGCAGTACTTC
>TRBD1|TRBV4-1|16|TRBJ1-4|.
CASSLTPGQGGEKLFF
TGCGCCAGCAGCCTAACTCCGGGACAGGGTGGAGAAAAACTGTTTTTT
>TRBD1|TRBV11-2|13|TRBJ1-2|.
CASSSDRGGGYTF
TGTGCCAGCAGCTCAGACAGGGGAGGGGGCTACACCTTC
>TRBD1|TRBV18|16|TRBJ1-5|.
CASSRGDRGSNQPQHF
TGTGCCAGCTCACGGGGAGACAGGGGTAGCAATCAGCCCCAGCATTTT
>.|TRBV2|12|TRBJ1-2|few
CARQTTDYGYTF
TGTGCCCGGCAGACTACCGACTATGGCTACACCTTC
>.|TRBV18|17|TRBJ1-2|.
CASSPIVGGKTNYGYTF
TGTGCCAGCTCACCAATCGTGGGGGGGAAAACGAACTATGGCTACACCTTC
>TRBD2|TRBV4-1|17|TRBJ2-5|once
CASSQETGTSEQETQYF
TGCGCCAGCAGCCAAGAGACCGGGACTAGCGAACAAGAGACCCAGTACTTC